This T cell receptor (beta chain) derives from a study of neurological immune-mediated disorders. This clonotype was seen a few times. Trimming at V came to 1 base and at J to 8 bases, leaving 4 bases not matched to a gene. Per germline, CDR1 SEHNR and CDR2 FQNEAQ (reference sequence). The CDR3 runs to 14 residues. TCRdb re-derived calls from the 5' RACE reads in MiXCR, one entry per CDR3 protein. The table records about 95,000 distinct CDR3 sequences, 3.5% to 4% of them present only once. Sample: PBMCs. This clonotype was sampled from a woman between 18 and 29 years old with multiple sclerosis. The chain couples TRBV7-9 to TRBJ2-1, with TRBD2 identical over 8 bases. In nucleotides, the CDR3 is TGTGCCAGCAGCTTAGACGGGAGGGGGTATGAGCAGTTCTTC. Its protein is CASSLDGRGYEQFF.